These 30 T cell receptor beta chains were sequenced from one sample in a study of blood T cell repertoires in COVID-19. The repertoire was sequenced with immunoSEQ multiplex PCR; TCRdb's copy has only in-frame clones and lacks some. The sample shows some 96,000 clones, around four fifths of them seen only once. Sequencing was done on a sample of peripheral blood. These receptors originate from a man between 65 and 80 years old with active or convalescent COVID-19.

This rearrangement joins TRBV5-1 to TRBJ2-2; the D gene is possibly TRBD1 (6 bases). This CDR3 has 15 residues. Germline V gene sequence: CDR1 SGHRS, CDR2 YFSETQ. Trimming took 1 base from V and 4 from J, leaving 11 bases between them. The CDR3 spells CASSLYREITGELFF. Here the CDR3 DNA reads TGCGCCAGCAGCTTGTACAGGGAAATCACCGGGGAGCTGTTTTTT.

V usage is TRBV30 and J usage is TRBJ2-1; D unclear. The V and J ends lost 5 bases and 4 bases respectively, with 9 bases between them. The length of the CDR3 is 12 residues. Germline assignment: CDR1 GTSNPN and CDR2 SVGIG (reference sequence). The CDR3 region has the DNA TGTGCCTGGGGATACAGTTACAATGAGCAGTTCTTC. Protein: CAWGYSYNEQFF.

The rearrangement links TRBV5-4 to TRBJ1-2; 8 bases agree with TRBD1. Germline V gene lookup returns CDR1 SGHNT and CDR2 YYREEE (reference sequence). This CDR3 is 17 amino acids long. The V and J ends lost 4 bases and 0 bases, in that order; junction bases with no gene match: 11. This CDR3 reads CASSPAGTGPANYGYTF. CDR3 bases: TGTGCCAGCAGCCCGGCCGGGACAGGCCCCGCTAACTATGGCTACACCTTC.

This clone was seen just once. This chain links TRBV2 with TRBJ1-1; TRBD1 aligns across 8 bases. Trimming took 2 bases from V and 1 from J; bases not matched to a gene: 9. Germline V gene data show CDR1 as SNHLY and CDR2 as FYNNEI. CDR3 length: 17 residues. CDR3 in amino acids: CASSELGAGGPNTEAFF. The CDR3 coding sequence is TGTGCCAGCAGTGAATTGGGGGCAGGGGGCCCGAACACTGAAGCTTTCTTT.

There are a few counts of this clone. The chain couples TRBV7-2 to TRBJ2-7; D is perhaps TRBD1 (5 bases). The CDR3 loop spans 15 amino acids. Germline V gene lookup returns CDR1 SGHTA and CDR2 FQGNSA. Trimming cost V 3 bases and J 1 base, with 13 bases left between them. The CDR3 sequence is CASSFGRVFSYEQYF. CDR3 nucleotide sequence: TGTGCCAGCAGCTTCGGCAGGGTTTTTTCCTACGAGCAGTACTTC.

The chain joins TRBV5-6 to TRBJ1-5; weak D call: TRBD1 (6 bases). V was pared by 4 bases and J by 4 bases, with 12 bases between. Germline CDR1 is SGHDT and CDR2 is YYEEEE. The length of the CDR3 is 14 residues. CDR3 region: CASSAYDRNQPQHF. DNA for the CDR3: TGTGCCAGCAGCGCTTACGACAGGAATCAGCCCCAGCATTTT.

The genes are TRBV6-2 or TRBV6-3 and TRBJ2-2; D is unclear. The CDR3 loop spans 13 amino acids. Per germline, CDR1 MNHEY and CDR2 SVGEGT. Trimming shortened V by 0 bases and J by 6 bases, and 5 bases separated the two germline ends. The CDR3, as DNA: TGTGCCAGCAGTTACTCGTATTCCGGGGAGCTGTTTTTT. Its protein product is CASSYSYSGELFF.

The chain employs TRBV20-1 and TRBJ1-2; D perhaps matches TRBD1 (6 bases). The CDR3 has 12 amino acids. Germline V gene sequence: CDR1 DFQATT, CDR2 SNEGSKA (reference sequence). Trimming stripped 3 bases from V and 7 bases from J, with 12 bases between. The CDR3: CSASAPGAGYTF. CDR3 DNA: TGCAGTGCTAGTGCCCCAGGGGCTGGCTACACCTTC.

V usage is TRBV4-3 and J usage is TRBJ1-5, with D possibly TRBD1 on 6 matching bases. Germline V gene lookup returns CDR1 LGHNA and CDR2 YSLEER. This CDR3 comprises 13 residues. V lost 0 bases, J lost 6 bases, and 6 bases lay in between. DNA of the CDR3: TGCGCCAGCAGCCAAGACAGGGGTCAGCCCCAGCATTTT. Its protein product is CASSQDRGQPQHF.

This chain links TRBV5-1 with TRBJ2-2; 7 bases agree with TRBD1. V shed 3 bases, J shed 5 bases, and the junction held 1 base outside the gene matches. Germline V gene lookup returns CDR1 SGHRS and CDR2 YFSETQ. CDR3 length: 13 amino acids. CDR3 protein: CASSSGQTGELFF. CDR3 DNA: TGCGCCAGCAGCTCGGGACAGACCGGGGAGCTGTTTTTT.

The table lists this clone with a few counts. The chain carries TRBV3-1 (or the pseudogene TRBV3-2) and TRBJ1-1; the match to TRBD1 covers 12 bases. Germline V gene lookup returns CDR1 LGHDT and CDR2 YNNKEL (reference sequence). The CDR3 runs to 15 residues. Trimming at V came to 4 bases and at J to 6 bases, leaving 6 bases not matched to a gene. CDR3 in amino acids: CASSPGGQGASEAFF. The CDR3 nucleotides read TGTGCCAGCAGCCCAGGGGGACAGGGGGCTTCTGAAGCTTTCTTT.

This clone was seen just once. V and J are TRBV28 and TRBJ1-4, with D possibly TRBD1 on 6 matching bases. The CDR3 is 15 amino acids. Germline-derived CDR1 and CDR2 are MDHEN and SYDVKM. Trimming removed 7 bases from V and 6 bases from J, with 18 bases in between. The CDR3 here is CASTPGGGNDEKLFF. The CDR3 coding sequence is TGTGCCAGCACCCCGGGTGGGGGCAATGATGAAAAACTGTTTTTT.

This sequence joins TRBV9 and TRBJ1-3; D is perhaps TRBD1 (6 bases). CDR1 and CDR2 (germline): SGDLS, YYNGEE. The CDR3 contains 17 residues. The germline V and J ends were trimmed by 0 bases and 8 bases, with 21 bases remaining between them. As DNA, the CDR3 is TGTGCCAGCAGCGTAGATGGGGGCCGCGCAAGAGGGGACACCATATATTTT. Its translation is CASSVDGGRARGDTIYF.

The CDR3 DNA reads as TGTGCCAGCAGCTCCTTGGGGAGCGGCTACGAGCAGTACTTC. Residues: CASSSLGSGYEQYF. The V gene is TRBV7-2, the J gene TRBJ2-7; D is perhaps TRBD2 (5 bases). The CDR3 extends over 14 amino acids. Germline V gene sequence: CDR1 SGHTA, CDR2 FQGNSA. Trimming removed 4 bases from V and 3 bases from J, with 13 bases in between.

The gene calls are TRBV7-2 and TRBJ1-6; 9 bases fit TRBD1. The V segment lost 5 bases and the J segment 5 bases; nucleotides outside the gene matches: 16. This CDR3 has 19 amino acids. Looked up from germline, CDR1 is SGHTA and CDR2 is FQGNSA. The chain's CDR3 is CASSLPSLMTGGHNSPLHF. The CDR3, as DNA: TGTGCCAGCAGCCTACCGTCTCTAATGACAGGGGGACATAATTCACCCCTCCACTTT. The entire variable domain, with the rest obtained from reference TRBV7-2 and TRBJ1-6, is as follows: GAGVSQSPSNKVTEKGKDVELRCDPISGHTALYWYRQSLGQGLEFLIYFQGNSAPDKSGLPSDRFSAERTGGSVSTLTIQRTQQEDSAVYLCASSLPSLMTGGHNSPLHFGNGTRLTVT.

The chain is built from TRBV6-6 and TRBJ1-1; D unresolved. V lost 0 bases and J lost 5, with 7 bases in between. This CDR3 contains 13 residues. Germline V lookup: CDR1 MNHNY, CDR2 SVGAGI (reference sequence). The CDR3 DNA reads TGTGCCAGCAGTTACTCGAGTGAAACTGAAGCTTTCTTT. It codes for CASSYSSETEAFF.

J is TRBJ2-3 and V is TRBV7-9; 13 bases fit TRBD2. CDR1 and CDR2 (germline): SEHNR, FQNEAQ (reference sequence). The V and J ends lost 5 bases and 3 bases, in that order; junction bases with no gene match: 11. This CDR3 spans 18 amino acids. The CDR3 loop reads CASSISRTSGGGTDTQYF. CDR3 DNA sequence: TGTGCCAGCAGCATTTCTCGGACTAGCGGGGGCGGGACAGATACGCAGTATTTT.

The J gene is TRBJ2-7, the V gene TRBV5-1; TRBD1 matches 8 bases. Looked up from germline, CDR1 is SGHRS and CDR2 is YFSETQ. V was clipped by 5 bases and J by 1 base; unmatched bases: 2. CDR3 length: 13 amino acids. The CDR3 sequence: CASSGDRSYEQYF. The DNA of the CDR3 is TGCGCCAGCAGTGGGGACAGGTCCTACGAGCAGTACTTC.

About this clone: In this CDR3 the conserved last residue, phenylalanine or tryptophan, is missing, so a read error is likely. The limits of the CDR3 on the DNA are not certain, so only TCRdb's listed CDR3 is given. The genes are TRBV6-6 and TRBJ1-1. Germline CDR1 and CDR2: MNHNY and SVGAGI (reference sequence). The CDR3 is 11 residues long, ends included. The CDR3 loop reads CASSSLAGTSI.

The chain recombines TRBV18 with TRBJ2-5, with TRBD1 identical over 9 bases. CDR3 length: 15 amino acids. Germline CDR1 reads KGHSH; CDR2 reads LQKENI. Losses at the gene ends were 0 bases for V and 6 bases for J; bases not matched to a gene: 5. In nucleotides, the CDR3 is TGTGCCAGCTCACCACCTGGGACAGGGACTCAGACCCAGTACTTC. Protein sequence: CASSPPGTGTQTQYF.

V and J are TRBV5-5 and TRBJ1-2, with 7 positions matching TRBD1. With V trimmed by 6 bases and J by 7 bases, 6 bases remained unmatched. This CDR3 contains 12 residues. The germline CDR1 and CDR2 sequences are SGHKS and YYEKEE (reference sequence). The CDR3 DNA reads TGTGCCAGCACCGACGCAGGGGGTGGCTACACCTTC. Translation gives CASTDAGGGYTF.

The chain has TRBV11-3 and TRBJ1-1; 7 nucleotides agree with TRBD1. The length of the CDR3 is 14 residues. The germline V gene encodes CDR1 SGHNT and CDR2 YENEEA. With V trimmed by 2 bases and J by 5 bases, 5 bases remained unmatched. This CDR3 reads CASSLTGARTEAFF. As DNA, the CDR3 is TGTGCCAGCAGCTTAACAGGGGCACGGACTGAAGCTTTCTTT.

The chain carries TRBV7-2 and TRBJ2-2, with no clear D. V dropped 4 bases and J dropped 4 bases, with 16 bases sitting between them. Per the germline V gene, CDR1 is SGHTA and CDR2 is FQGNSA. The CDR3 spans 16 residues. Here the CDR3 reads CASSSTNVRGTGELFF. Written as DNA, the CDR3 is TGTGCCAGCAGCTCTACGAACGTTAGAGGCACCGGGGAGCTGTTTTTT.

V is TRBV7-2 and J is TRBJ2-5; 7 nucleotides line up with TRBD1. The CDR3 loop spans 15 amino acids. Germline V gene data show CDR1 as SGHTA and CDR2 as FQGNSA. Trimming took 5 bases from V and 1 from J; bases not matched to a gene: 7. The CDR3 coding sequence is TGTGCCAGCAGCAGGGACAGCGGACCCCAAGAGACCCAGTACTTC. Its protein product is CASSRDSGPQETQYF. The full variable domain, its missing parts supplied by reference TRBV7-2 and TRBJ2-5, is GAGVSQSPSNKVTEKGKDVELRCDPISGHTALYWYRQSLGQGLEFLIYFQGNSAPDKSGLPSDRFSAERTGGSVSTLTIQRTQQEDSAVYLCASSRDSGPQETQYFGPGTRLLVL.

The V gene is TRBV4-1, the J gene TRBJ2-5, with D hard to call. This CDR3 has 12 amino acids. Trimming pared 0 bases from V and 10 bases from J, leaving 9 bases between. The V gene's germline CDR1 is MGHRA and CDR2 YSYEKL. CDR3 sequence reads: CASSQDFAVQYF. CDR3 nucleotides: TGCGCCAGCAGCCAAGATTTCGCGGTCCAGTACTTC.

This clone has more than one count but fewer than ten. The chain carries TRBV5-8 and TRBJ2-2, with 7 bases fitting TRBD1. CDR3 length: 16 residues. Germline values: CDR1 SGHTS, CDR2 YDEGEE. The V gene end was trimmed by 2 bases and the J gene end by 0 bases; junction bases not matched to a gene: 4. CDR3 coding DNA: TGTGCCAGCAGCTTAATGACAGGGTCGAACACCGGGGAGCTGTTTTTT. This encodes CASSLMTGSNTGELFF.

This chain uses TRBV30 with TRBJ1-2; D is possibly TRBD1 (5 bases). The CDR3 contains 10 residues. Trimming stripped 4 bases from V and 8 bases from J, with 8 bases between. Germline V gene sequence: CDR1 GTSNPN, CDR2 SVGIG (reference sequence). The CDR3: CAWIGQGYTF. Here the CDR3 DNA reads TGTGCCTGGATAGGACAAGGCTACACCTTC.

The rearrangement joins TRBV6-5 to TRBJ2-7; 8 nucleotides line up with TRBD1. The V gene's germline CDR1 is MNHEY and CDR2 SVGAGI. Trimming cost V 6 bases and J 12 bases; bases outside gene matches: 10. The CDR3 is 12 amino acids. The CDR3 DNA follows: TGTGCCAGCAGCATAAACCGGGACAGGTGGTACTTC. This translates into CASSINRDRWYF.

V and J are TRBV5-5 and TRBJ1-1, with 9 positions matching TRBD1. Trimming took 6 bases from V and 8 from J; bases not matched to a gene: 14. Germline V lookup: CDR1 SGHKS, CDR2 YYEKEE (reference sequence). There are 15 residues in the CDR3. CDR3 amino acids: CASTRGVGQGKEAFF. The CDR3 region has the DNA TGTGCCAGCACCAGAGGAGTGGGACAGGGTAAGGAAGCTTTCTTT. The variable domain in full, completed from reference TRBV5-5 and TRBJ1-1, reads DAGVTQSPTHLIKTRGQQVTLRCSPISGHKSVSWYQQVLGQGPQFIFQYYEKEERGRGNFPDRFSARQFPNYSSELNVNALLLGDSALYLCASTRGVGQGKEAFFGQGTRLTVV.

The chain carries TRBV7-6 and TRBJ2-2; 7 bases match TRBD2. The length of the CDR3 is 17 residues. The V gene end was trimmed by 0 bases and the J gene end by 4 bases; junction bases not matched to a gene: 8. Germline CDR1 and CDR2: SGHVS and FNYEAQ. CDR3 sequence: CASSLAPGSGATGELFF. The CDR3, as DNA: TGTGCCAGCAGCTTAGCTCCCGGGAGCGGGGCCACCGGGGAGCTGTTTTTT.